These 4 T cell receptor beta chains were all obtained from the same sample, sequenced in a study of control samples from healthy donors and cancer patients. Produced via immunoSEQ multiplex PCR; TCRdb's table is partial and in-frame only. The table shows roughly 9,200 clones, with 91% occurring only once. The sequencing input was PBMCs. These receptors all stem from a man aged 55 to 70 with colorectal cancer.

This clone turned up a few times. The chain is built from TRBV9 and TRBJ2-1; unclear D gene. Germline V gene data show CDR1 as SGDLS and CDR2 as YYNGEE. The ends were cut back, 0 bases at V and 4 bases at J, with 11 bases in the middle. CDR3 length: 15 residues. The CDR3 is CASSVATSPYNEQFF. The CDR3 DNA reads TGTGCCAGCAGCGTAGCTACATCTCCTTACAATGAGCAGTTCTTC.

The genes are TRBV19 and TRBJ1-5; D unresolved. V was shortened by 1 base and J by 2 bases, with 6 bases between the two germline ends. This CDR3 has 14 residues. The germline CDR1 and CDR2 sequences are LNHDA and SQIVND (reference sequence). The CDR3 reads CASSIGLRNQPQHF. Here the CDR3 DNA reads TGTGCCAGTAGTATAGGACTGCGCAATCAGCCCCAGCATTTT.

The chain carries TRBV5-4 and TRBJ1-2, with 8 bases matching TRBD1. The CDR3 covers 13 residues. V lost 4 bases to trimming and J lost 4 bases; unmatched junction nucleotides: 3. Looked up from germline, CDR1 is SGHNT and CDR2 is YYREEE (reference sequence). This chain's CDR3 is CASSTGTGYGYTF. The CDR3 DNA reads as TGTGCCAGCAGCACAGGGACAGGCTATGGCTACACCTTC.

This clone is a singleton in its sample. The chain has TRBV6-5 and TRBJ1-5, with 8 bases that match TRBD1. CDR3 length equals 15 residues. From germline, CDR1 is MNHEY and CDR2 SVGAGI. The V gene end was trimmed by 6 bases and the J gene end by 5 bases; junction bases not matched to a gene: 9. The CDR3 coding sequence is TGTGCCAGCAGCCCCGGGACAGGCCGAGATCAGCCCCAGCATTTT. Protein sequence: CASSPGTGRDQPQHF.